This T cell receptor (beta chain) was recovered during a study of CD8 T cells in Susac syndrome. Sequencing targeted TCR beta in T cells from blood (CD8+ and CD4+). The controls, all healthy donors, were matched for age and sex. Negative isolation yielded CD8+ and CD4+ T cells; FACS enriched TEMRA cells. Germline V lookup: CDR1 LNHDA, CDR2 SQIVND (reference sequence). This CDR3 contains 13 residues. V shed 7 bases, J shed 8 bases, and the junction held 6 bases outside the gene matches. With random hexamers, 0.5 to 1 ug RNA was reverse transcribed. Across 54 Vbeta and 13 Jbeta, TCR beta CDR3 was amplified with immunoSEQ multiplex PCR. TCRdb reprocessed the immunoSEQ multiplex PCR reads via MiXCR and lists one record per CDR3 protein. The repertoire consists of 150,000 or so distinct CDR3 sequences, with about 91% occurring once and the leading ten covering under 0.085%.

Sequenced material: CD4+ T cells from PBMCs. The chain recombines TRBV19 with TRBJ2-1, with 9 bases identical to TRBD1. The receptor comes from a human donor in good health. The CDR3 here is CASTRGQGHEQFF. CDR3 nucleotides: TGTGCCAGTACCAGGGGACAGGGCCATGAGCAGTTCTTC.